This T cell receptor beta chain comes out of a study of blood T cell repertoires in COVID-19. Study at large: Nucleic acid was either cDNA or gDNA, and it came from T cells, B-cell-depleted T cells, or PBMCs.

Germline lookup yields CDR1 MGHRA and CDR2 YSYEKL. The CDR3 covers 16 residues. V was pared by 2 bases and J by 8 bases, with 11 bases of the junction left unmatched. Profiled with immunoSEQ multiplex PCR; TCRdb holds only in-frame clones, not every one. Found here are approximately 23,000 clones, around 91% of them singletons; the top ten hold roughly 2.5%. The TCR originated in a man between 65 and 85 years old with acute or convalescent COVID-19. The chain combines TRBV4-1 with TRBJ1-1, with 10 bases identical to TRBD1. Sequenced material: peripheral blood. The CDR3 coding sequence is TGCGCCAGCAGCCAACCCCAAGACAGGGGGCGGACAGAAGCTTTCTTT. Amino acid sequence: CASSQPQDRGRTEAFF.